The 23 T cell receptor beta chains given below trace back to one sample, sequenced in a study of T cell clonotyping in hematopoietic cell transplantation. Data came from immunoSEQ multiplex PCR; TCRdb stores just in-frame clones and leaves some out. Among tens of thousands of clones, 80% to 90% were seen once, and the ten largest hold roughly 2%. Input material: peripheral blood mononuclear cells. The source of these receptors is a woman between 40 and 50 years old in good health. Some clones in this sample may be carry-over from other donors' samples.

This clone was seen only a few times. The rearrangement uses TRBV29-1 and TRBJ1-2; a weak D match, TRBD1 (5 bases). CDR1 and CDR2 from the germline V gene are SQVTM and ANQGSEA. Deletions cut 3 bases from V and 8 bases from J, with 7 bases between. The length of the CDR3 is 10 residues. CDR3 in DNA: TGCAGCGTTGACAGGGACGGCTACACCTTC. This codes for CSVDRDGYTF.

The chain's CDR3 is CATHPTYTDTQYF. The CDR3 nucleotides read TGTGCCACCCACCCAACCTACACAGATACGCAGTATTTT. The chain combines TRBV7-9 with TRBJ2-3; D unclear. The CDR3 extends over 13 amino acids. Trimming stripped 10 bases from V and 2 bases from J, with 13 bases between. Germline CDR1 and CDR2: SEHNR and FQNEAQ (reference sequence).

The J gene is TRBJ2-7, the V gene TRBV6-5; TRBD1 matches 7 bases. Germline V CDR1 and CDR2: MNHEY, SVGAGI. Trimming at V came to 7 bases and at J to 0 bases, leaving 3 bases not matched to a gene. There are 13 residues in the CDR3. CDR3 residues: CASTDRDSYEQYF. CDR3 DNA: TGTGCCAGCACCGACAGGGACTCCTACGAGCAGTACTTC.

The chain carries TRBV10-3 and TRBJ1-1; TRBD1 matches at 8 bases. Trimming took 6 bases from V and 2 from J; bases not matched to a gene: 11. The CDR3 is made up of 16 amino acids. The germline V gene has CDR1 ENHRY and CDR2 SYGVKD. CDR3 amino acids: CAIRSGAGGLNTEAFF. The CDR3 DNA follows: TGTGCCATCAGGAGCGGGGCAGGGGGCCTAAACACTGAAGCTTTCTTT.

V usage is TRBV28 and J usage is TRBJ2-5; 11 nucleotides line up with TRBD2. The length of the CDR3 is 13 residues. J gave up 4 bases and V 9 bases, and 4 bases lay outside the gene matches. CDR1 MDHEN and CDR2 SYDVKM come from the germline V gene. In DNA, the CDR3 is TGTGCCAGTACTAGCGGGAGCCGAGAGACCCAGTACTTC. The encoded protein is CASTSGSRETQYF.

The chain carries TRBV30 and TRBJ2-3; 7 bases agree with TRBD2. The germline CDR1 and CDR2 sequences are GTSNPN and SVGIG (reference sequence). The CDR3 contains 15 residues. After removal of 0 bases from V and 6 bases from J, the junction contained 9 bases not matched to a gene. In DNA form, the CDR3 reads TGTGCCTGGAGTGTACGGGGAGGGTTGTGGGATACGCAGTATTTT. This encodes CAWSVRGGLWDTQYF.

The chain employs TRBV30 and TRBJ2-3, with D uncertain. CDR1 and CDR2 (germline): GTSNPN, SVGIG (reference sequence). The CDR3 runs to 11 residues. Trimming cost V 4 bases and J 2 bases, with 4 bases left between them. This CDR3 is CAWKTTDTQYF. The CDR3, as DNA: TGTGCCTGGAAGACCACAGATACGCAGTATTTT.

The chain couples TRBV30 to TRBJ2-1, with 10 bases lining up with TRBD2. This CDR3 region has 12 residues. Per germline, CDR1 GTSNPN and CDR2 SVGIG (reference sequence). V lost 0 bases and J lost 14; bases outside the gene matches: 4. The CDR3 region is CAWSVPSGREFF. The CDR3 DNA is TGTGCCTGGAGTGTACCTAGCGGGAGAGAGTTCTTC.

The rearrangement uses TRBV29-1 and TRBJ1-2; D is undetermined. V lost 8 bases, J lost 3 bases, and 16 bases lay in between. Germline V CDR1 and CDR2: SQVTM, ANQGSEA. The CDR3 runs 13 residues. The CDR3 sequence: CSTNTGRDYGYTF. In nucleotides, the CDR3 is TGCAGCACCAATACGGGGAGGGACTATGGCTACACCTTC.

The chain joins TRBV7-2 to TRBJ2-2; 8 positions agree with TRBD1. The V gene's germline CDR1 is SGHTA and CDR2 FQGNSA. V gave up 1 base and J gave up 6 bases; unmatched junction bases: 7. The CDR3 spans 16 residues. The CDR3 protein is CASSLVGRGQAGELFF. In DNA, the CDR3 is TGTGCCAGCAGCTTAGTGGGCAGGGGGCAGGCCGGGGAGCTGTTTTTT.

This clone has only one observation. The CDR3 region is CAWSVRGQTFYGYTF. The CDR3 bases are TGTGCCTGGAGTGTCCGTGGACAGACTTTCTATGGCTACACCTTC. The rearrangement links TRBV30 to TRBJ1-2; D is possibly TRBD1 (6 bases). Germline V gives CDR1 GTSNPN, CDR2 SVGIG (reference sequence). This CDR3 has 15 residues. Trimming removed 0 bases from V and 4 bases from J, with 15 bases in between.

The rearrangement links TRBV6-5 to TRBJ2-5; TRBD2 matches at 7 bases. Germline assignment: CDR1 MNHEY and CDR2 SVGAGI. The ends lost 2 bases at V and 5 bases at J; junction bases unmatched: 11. The CDR3 extends over 16 amino acids. CDR3 DNA sequence: TGTGCCAGCAGTTACAGTTTCGCGGGAGCTAGGGAGACCCAGTACTTC. The encoded protein is CASSYSFAGARETQYF.

V gene TRBV5-1 combines with J gene TRBJ1-1; D call uncertain. The ends were cut back, 4 bases at V and 1 base at J, with 20 bases in the middle. Germline V CDR1 and CDR2: SGHRS, YFSETQ. CDR3 size: 17 residues. In DNA form, the CDR3 reads TGCGCCAGCAGCCCCACTACCCATTGGCGGGGGAACACTGAAGCTTTCTTT. This codes for CASSPTTHWRGNTEAFF.

The V and J genes are TRBV6-5 and TRBJ2-1, with D possibly being TRBD2 (7 bases). The V and J ends lost 10 bases and 6 bases respectively, with 22 bases between them. CDR3 length: 15 amino acids. Germline lookup yields CDR1 MNHEY and CDR2 SVGAGI. As DNA, the CDR3 is TGTGCCACCGCTCACGGAGGGGGGGAGTTCAATGAGCAGTTCTTC. It encodes CATAHGGGEFNEQFF.

This clone was seen a handful of times. V usage is TRBV11-2 and J usage is TRBJ2-7; D is perhaps TRBD2 (6 bases). V was shortened by 2 bases and J by 3 bases, with 14 bases between the two germline ends. The CDR3 covers 15 residues. Germline V CDR1 and CDR2: SGHAT, FQNNGV. CDR3 DNA: TGTGCCAGCAGCTTAATGGGGGGAGTGGACTACGAGCAGTACTTC. This gives the protein CASSLMGGVDYEQYF.

In its sample, this clone was seen once. This chain connects TRBV28 to TRBJ2-7, with no clear D. Germline CDR1 is MDHEN and CDR2 is SYDVKM. The length of the CDR3 is 13 residues. V was cut by 4 bases and J by 4 bases, with 11 bases left in between. CDR3 in amino acids: CASSSGFGYEQYF. CDR3 nucleotide sequence: TGTGCCAGCAGTTCGGGTTTCGGGTACGAGCAGTACTTC.

Only one count was recorded for this clone. V and J are TRBV7-2 and TRBJ1-1; D is uncertain. Germline V gene data show CDR1 as SGHTA and CDR2 as FQGNSA. This CDR3 has 13 residues. Trimming cost V 2 bases and J 3 bases, with 7 bases left between them. In DNA form, the CDR3 reads TGTGCCAGCAGCTTAAGGTGGGACACTGAAGCTTTCTTT. Its translation: CASSLRWDTEAFF.

The chain couples TRBV30 to TRBJ2-7; D is undetermined. The CDR3 length is 15 residues. Trimming pared 8 bases from V and 0 bases from J, leaving 20 bases between. Germline lookup yields CDR1 GTSNPN and CDR2 SVGIG (reference sequence). The CDR3 coding sequence is TGTGCCGTACTTCCCACGAGCGTCTACTCCTACGAGCAGTACTTC. This codes for CAVLPTSVYSYEQYF.

The chain has TRBV30 and TRBJ2-7, with 9 nucleotides matching TRBD1. The CDR3 runs to 18 residues. Germline V CDR1 and CDR2: GTSNPN, SVGIG (reference sequence). V dropped 3 bases and J dropped 3; count of bases not matched to a gene: 18. The DNA of the CDR3 is TGTGCCTGGAGGGTGGGGACAGGGAAACCTCCGCGATTCTACGAGCAGTACTTC. Amino acids: CAWRVGTGKPPRFYEQYF.

The chain combines TRBV19 with TRBJ2-1, with 9 bases aligning to TRBD1. CDR1 is LNHDA, CDR2 SQIVND, per germline (reference sequence). This CDR3 has 13 amino acids. V lost 0 bases, J lost 14 bases, and 5 bases stayed unmatched. In nucleotides, the CDR3 is TGTGCCAGTAGTATAGATCTAGGGACAGGGAAGTTCTTC. Protein: CASSIDLGTGKFF.

This clone was recorded only once. V usage is TRBV27 and J usage is TRBJ1-4; D not certain. The CDR3 has 14 residues. V lost 2 bases to trimming and J lost 6 bases, with 10 bases between them. The germline gives CDR1 MNHEY, CDR2 SMNVEV (reference sequence). This CDR3 is CASSLIWADEKLFF. The CDR3 region has the DNA TGTGCCAGCAGTTTAATATGGGCGGATGAAAAACTGTTTTTT.

This clone was seen once. The V call is TRBV4-1, the J call TRBJ2-3, with 8 bases aligning to TRBD2. The junction had 6 bases not matched to a gene; V was cut back by 0 bases and J by 1 base. The CDR3 is made up of 17 amino acids. Germline V lookup: CDR1 MGHRA, CDR2 YSYEKL. The CDR3 bases are TGCGCCAGCAGCCAAGAAACGGCCGGGGGGGGCACAGATACGCAGTATTTT. This translates into CASSQETAGGGTDTQYF.

The chain combines TRBV9 with TRBJ2-7; TRBD2 might be the D (5 bases). The CDR3 length is 13 residues. Germline-derived CDR1 and CDR2 are SGDLS and YYNGEE. With 4 bases removed from V and 6 bases from J, the gap between germline ends came to 14 bases. This chain's CDR3 is CASSPGDGFEQYF. CDR3 nucleotides: TGTGCCAGCAGCCCCGGGGATGGGTTCGAGCAGTACTTC.